These 14 T cell receptor beta chains share one sample of origin, sequenced in a study of blood T cells in healthy people across ages (dated by TCRdb to between 2014 and 2017). The library was generated by 5' RACE. The data were produced on an Illumina HiSeq 2500. A second PCR of 7 to 11 cycles was performed with a sample-barcoded 5' primer and a J-beta primer mix. TCRdb itself trimmed the public reads at Q25 with fastp, ran MiXCR and retained productive beta chains. Duplicate CDR3 protein sequences are folded into a single record with the most common DNA and genes. The sample has hundreds of thousands of distinct CDR3 sequences on record, roughly 60% of them singletons. The ten top clones hold roughly 25% of the sample. Sequencing input: blood. All receptors derive from a man aged 25-40 years in good health.

The chain carries TRBV15 and TRBJ2-7, with D perhaps being TRBD1 or TRBD2 (6 bases each). The V end was cut by 0 bases, the J end by 2 bases, with 14 bases between. Germline assignment: CDR1 LNHNV and CDR2 YYDKDF (reference sequence). The CDR3 has 16 residues. Written as DNA, the CDR3 is TGTGCCACCAGCAGAGATTCGGGGGCCGCTACCTACGAGCAGTACTTC. This gives the protein CATSRDSGAATYEQYF.

A few counts support this clonotype. V usage is TRBV6-2 or TRBV6-3 and J usage is TRBJ2-1, with D perhaps matching TRBD2 (6 bases). This CDR3 is 12 amino acids long. V lost 6 bases and J lost 7, with 10 bases in between. In germline, CDR1 is MNHEY, CDR2 SVGEGT. The CDR3 loop reads CASRRAGNEQFF. In DNA form, the CDR3 reads TGTGCCAGCAGACGGGCGGGGAATGAGCAGTTCTTC.

The J gene is TRBJ1-6, the V gene TRBV20-1; D possibly corresponds to TRBD1 (6 bases). The CDR3 spans 14 residues. CDR1 is DFQATT and CDR2 is SNEGSKA in the germline V gene (reference sequence). The V and J ends lost 8 bases and 10 bases respectively, with 21 bases between them. CDR3 nucleotides: TGCAGTTCCTACAGGAGGGGGGTAGACTCACCCCTCCACTTT. Translated: CSSYRRGVDSPLHF.

The chain employs TRBV4-3 and TRBJ1-6; D call uncertain. Germline-derived CDR1 and CDR2 are LGHNA and YSLEER. Trimming left V 0 bases short and J 9 bases short, with 12 bases between. The CDR3 has 15 amino acids. Written as DNA, the CDR3 is TGCGCCAGCAGCCAAGATAACAGCCTGCGTTCACCCCTCCACTTT. It yields the protein CASSQDNSLRSPLHF.

The CDR3, as DNA: TGTGCCAGCACCCCTAGGAAGGCGGCTTCGTACAATGAGCAGTTCTTC. It encodes CASTPRKAASYNEQFF. The chain links TRBV27 to TRBJ2-1; no clear D gene. V dropped 7 bases and J dropped 4 bases, with 20 bases sitting between them. CDR3 length: 16 amino acids. Looked up from germline, CDR1 is MNHEY and CDR2 is SMNVEV (reference sequence).

This clonotype was recorded once. V gene TRBV4-1 combines with J gene TRBJ2-7; 7 nucleotides agree with TRBD1. The CDR3 sequence is 16 residues long. The J segment lost 1 base and the V segment lost 3 bases, leaving 9 bases of the junction unmatched. CDR1 is MGHRA and CDR2 is YSYEKL in the germline V gene. CDR3 residues: CASSHMAGGRSYEQYF. The CDR3 region has the DNA TGCGCCAGCAGCCACATGGCAGGGGGTAGATCCTACGAGCAGTACTTC.

This sequence joins TRBV4-3 and TRBJ2-4, with 7 bases fitting TRBD2. The CDR3 totals 16 residues. Germline CDR1 reads LGHNA; CDR2 reads YSLEER. V lost 4 bases and J lost 7; bases outside the gene matches: 13. CDR3 bases: TGCGCCAGCAGCCTCTCGCTAGCCGGGGGGACGAACATTCAGTACTTC. Its translation: CASSLSLAGGTNIQYF.

This chain connects TRBV27 to TRBJ2-1, with D perhaps matching TRBD1 (5 bases). Per germline, CDR1 MNHEY and CDR2 SMNVEV (reference sequence). This CDR3 contains 15 residues. The V gene lost 2 bases and the J gene lost 8 bases, with 16 bases spanning the gap. The CDR3 nucleotides read TGTGCCAGCAGTTTAGGTCAGGGTATGCACGATGAGCAGTTCTTC. Translating gives CASSLGQGMHDEQFF.

The rearrangement uses TRBV29-1 and TRBJ2-7, with 8 bases identical to TRBD2. In germline, CDR1 is SQVTM, CDR2 ANQGSEA. J was trimmed by 2 bases and V by 5 bases; bases with no gene match: 5. CDR3 length equals 13 residues. In nucleotides, the CDR3 is TGCAGCGTTTTAAGCGGGGGTGCCTACGAGCAGTACTTC. Its translation is CSVLSGGAYEQYF.

V is TRBV13 and J is TRBJ2-2; the D call may be TRBD1 or TRBD2 (6 bases each). Germline V gene sequence: CDR1 PRHDT, CDR2 FYEKMQ (reference sequence). CDR3 length: 16 amino acids. V was trimmed by 0 bases and J by 5 bases, leaving 13 bases between them. This chain's CDR3 is CASSLGGRGGTGELFF. In DNA, the CDR3 is TGTGCCAGCAGCTTAGGTGGCAGGGGAGGAACCGGGGAGCTGTTTTTT.

The V call is TRBV13, the J call TRBJ1-2, with 12 bases aligning to TRBD1. V gave up 6 bases and J gave up 3 bases; unmatched junction bases: 2. CDR3 length equals 14 residues. Germline loops: CDR1 PRHDT, CDR2 FYEKMQ (reference sequence). The CDR3 sequence is CASRGQGADYGYTF. The DNA for the CDR3 is TGTGCCAGCAGGGGACAGGGGGCAGACTATGGCTACACCTTC.

This clonotype occurred a few times. The chain recombines TRBV7-2 with TRBJ2-5; 12 bases align to TRBD2. Germline V gene data show CDR1 as SGHTA and CDR2 as FQGNSA. V gave up 4 bases and J gave up 2 bases; unmatched junction bases: 5. CDR3 length equals 16 residues. Here the CDR3 DNA reads TGTGCCAGCAGCTCGATACTAGCGGGGGGACAAGAGACCCAGTACTTC. This codes for CASSSILAGGQETQYF. The whole variable domain, filled in from reference TRBV7-2 and TRBJ2-5, reads GAGVSQSPSNKVTEKGKDVELRCDPISGHTALYWYRQSLGQGLEFLIYFQGNSAPDKSGLPSDRFSAERTGGSVSTLTIQRTQQEDSAVYLCASSSILAGGQETQYFGPGTRLLVL.

The chain uses TRBV6-2 or TRBV6-3 and TRBJ2-2; either TRBD1 or TRBD2 may fit D (6 bases each). Trimming took 11 bases from V and 4 from J, leaving 17 bases between them. The length of the CDR3 is 14 residues. The germline V gene encodes CDR1 MNHEY and CDR2 SVGEGT. The CDR3 reads CAANGGGPTGELFF. In nucleotides, the CDR3 is TGTGCCGCAAACGGAGGGGGTCCCACCGGGGAGCTGTTTTTT.

The CDR3 protein is CAISGSGAVDTQYF. CDR3 DNA: TGTGCCATCAGCGGAAGCGGGGCGGTAGATACGCAGTATTTT. The V and J genes are TRBV10-3 and TRBJ2-3; 7 bases are a match to TRBD2. Germline-derived CDR1 and CDR2 are ENHRY and SYGVKD. The CDR3 length is 14 residues. The trim removed 6 bases at V and 5 bases at J, leaving 8 bases unmatched.